This TCR beta chain is drawn from a study of blood T cells in healthy people across ages. A remark on this clonotype: Its target is not known.

Donors ranged from about 6 to 90 years old and were healthy Caucasians in Russia. Together with a sample-barcoded 5' primer, a J-beta primer mix was included in a second PCR lasting roughly 7 to 11 cycles. Using its own MiXCR run on the 5' RACE reads, TCRdb lists one record per CDR3 protein. The sample carries almost 1 million distinct CDR3 sequences, just over 50% recorded once. Findings and caveats of the study: Researchers report that TCR beta diversity correlated strongly with naive T cell percentage. There were more naive CD4+ cells and higher diversity in long-lived donors than in aged donors. Estimated diversity that came from one million T cells was considered an underestimate.

Per the germline V gene, CDR1 is ENHRY and CDR2 is SYGVKD. The length of the CDR3 is 18 residues. V was pared by 6 bases and J by 5 bases, with 20 bases of the junction left unmatched. The chain has TRBV10-3 and TRBJ2-3; 7 bases are a match to TRBD2. The receptor was isolated from a woman aged 60 to 75 in good health. Sample: blood. In DNA, the CDR3 is TGTGCCATCAGGAAGGGCGGGAGACAATCCTCTCCCCTAGATACGCAGTATTTT. It encodes CAIRKGGRQSSPLDTQYF.